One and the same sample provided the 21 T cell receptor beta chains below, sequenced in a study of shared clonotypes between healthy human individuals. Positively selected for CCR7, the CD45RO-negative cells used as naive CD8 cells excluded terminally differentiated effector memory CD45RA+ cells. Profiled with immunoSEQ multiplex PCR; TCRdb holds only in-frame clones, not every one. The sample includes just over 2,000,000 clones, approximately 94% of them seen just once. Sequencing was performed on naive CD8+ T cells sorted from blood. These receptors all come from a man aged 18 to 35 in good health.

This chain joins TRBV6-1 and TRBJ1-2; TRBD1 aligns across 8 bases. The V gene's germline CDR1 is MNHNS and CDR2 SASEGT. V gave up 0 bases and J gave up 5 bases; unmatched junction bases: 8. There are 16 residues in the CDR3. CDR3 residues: CASSEANQGARYGYTF. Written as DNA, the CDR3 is TGTGCCAGCAGTGAAGCGAATCAGGGGGCTCGTTATGGCTACACCTTC.

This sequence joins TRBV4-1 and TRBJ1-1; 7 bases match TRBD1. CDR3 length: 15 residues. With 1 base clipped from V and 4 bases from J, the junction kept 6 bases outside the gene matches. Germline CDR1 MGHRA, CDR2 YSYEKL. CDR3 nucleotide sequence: TGCGCCAGCAGCCAAGGGTCAGGGGGGATCACTGAAGCTTTCTTT. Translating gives CASSQGSGGITEAFF.

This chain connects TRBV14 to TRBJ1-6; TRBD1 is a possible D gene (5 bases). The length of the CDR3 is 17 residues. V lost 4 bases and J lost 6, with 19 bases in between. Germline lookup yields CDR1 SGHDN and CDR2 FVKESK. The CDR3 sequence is CASSLNTRGGVNSPLHF. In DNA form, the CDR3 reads TGTGCCAGCAGCCTCAACACAAGGGGTGGAGTTAATTCACCCCTCCACTTT.

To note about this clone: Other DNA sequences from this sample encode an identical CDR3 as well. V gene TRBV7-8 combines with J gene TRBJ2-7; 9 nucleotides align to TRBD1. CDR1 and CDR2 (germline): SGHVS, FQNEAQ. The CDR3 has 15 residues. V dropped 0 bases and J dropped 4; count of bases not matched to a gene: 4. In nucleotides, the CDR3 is TGTGCCAGCAGCTTAGCCGGGACAGGGAGTTACGAGCAGTACTTC. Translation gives CASSLAGTGSYEQYF.

The CDR3 loop reads CASSLVGGGHQPQHF. As DNA, the CDR3 is TGCGCCAGCAGCTTGGTCGGGGGCGGTCATCAGCCCCAGCATTTT. The J gene is TRBJ1-5, the V gene TRBV5-1, with D possibly being TRBD1 (6 bases). V dropped 0 bases and J dropped 5 bases, with 12 bases sitting between them. This CDR3 is built from 15 residues. Germline-derived CDR1 and CDR2 are SGHRS and YFSETQ. Full variable domain (missing parts from reference TRBV5-1 and TRBJ1-5): KAGVTQTPRYLIKTRGQQVTLSCSPISGHRSVSWYQQTPGQGLQFLFEYFSETQRNKGNFPGRFSGRQFSNSRSEMNVSTLELGDSALYLCASSLVGGGHQPQHFGDGTRLSIL.

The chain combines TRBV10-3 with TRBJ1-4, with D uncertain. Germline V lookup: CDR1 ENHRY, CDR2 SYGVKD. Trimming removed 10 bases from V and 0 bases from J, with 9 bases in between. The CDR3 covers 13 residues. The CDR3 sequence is CATQVPTNEKLFF. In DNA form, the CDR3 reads TGTGCCACCCAAGTTCCAACTAATGAAAAACTGTTTTTT.

The CDR3 DNA reads TGTGCCAGCAGCTTGAGAGGAGAGGGGACAGATACGCAGTATTTT. Protein: CASSLRGEGTDTQYF. The chain couples TRBV9 to TRBJ2-3; D may match TRBD1 or TRBD2 (5 bases each). Germline CDR1 reads SGDLS; CDR2 reads YYNGEE. V lost 4 bases to trimming and J lost 3 bases, with 15 bases between them. The CDR3 consists of 15 residues.

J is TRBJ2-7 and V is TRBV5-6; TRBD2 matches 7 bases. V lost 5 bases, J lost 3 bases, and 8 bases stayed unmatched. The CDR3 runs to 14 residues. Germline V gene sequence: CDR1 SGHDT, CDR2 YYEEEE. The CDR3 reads CASRPTGGGYEQYF. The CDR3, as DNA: TGTGCCAGCAGGCCGACTGGCGGGGGCTACGAGCAGTACTTC.

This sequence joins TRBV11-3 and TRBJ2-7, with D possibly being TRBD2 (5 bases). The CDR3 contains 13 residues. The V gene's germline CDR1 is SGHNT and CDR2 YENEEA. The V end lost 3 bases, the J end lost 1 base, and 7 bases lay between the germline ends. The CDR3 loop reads CASSFGDSYEQYF. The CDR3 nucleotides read TGTGCCAGCAGCTTCGGGGATTCCTACGAGCAGTACTTC.

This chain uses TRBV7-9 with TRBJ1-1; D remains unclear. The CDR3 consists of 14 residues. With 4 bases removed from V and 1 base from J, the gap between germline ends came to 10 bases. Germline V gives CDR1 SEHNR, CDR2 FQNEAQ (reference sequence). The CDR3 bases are TGTGCCAGCAGCTATGTCGCAGGGAACACTGAAGCTTTCTTT. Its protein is CASSYVAGNTEAFF.

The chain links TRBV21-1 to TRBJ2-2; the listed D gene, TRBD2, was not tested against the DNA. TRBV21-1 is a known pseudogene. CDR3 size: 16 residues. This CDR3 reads CASSKERLAGTGELFF. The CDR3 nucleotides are TGTGCCAGCAGCAAAGAAAGACTAGCCGGCACCGGGGAGCTGTTTTTT.

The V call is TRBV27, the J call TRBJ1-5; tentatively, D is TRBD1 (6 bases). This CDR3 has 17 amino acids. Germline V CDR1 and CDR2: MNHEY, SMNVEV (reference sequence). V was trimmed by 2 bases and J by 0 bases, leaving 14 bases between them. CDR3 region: CASSLSPTGHSNQPQHF. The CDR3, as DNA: TGTGCCAGCAGTTTAAGCCCGACAGGCCATAGCAATCAGCCCCAGCATTTT.

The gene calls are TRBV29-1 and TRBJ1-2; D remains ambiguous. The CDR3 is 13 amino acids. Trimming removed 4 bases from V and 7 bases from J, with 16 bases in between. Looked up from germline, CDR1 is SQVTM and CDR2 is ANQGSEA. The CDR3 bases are TGCAGCGTTGTTCTGGGCCCGGGCTCTGGCTACACCTTC. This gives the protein CSVVLGPGSGYTF.

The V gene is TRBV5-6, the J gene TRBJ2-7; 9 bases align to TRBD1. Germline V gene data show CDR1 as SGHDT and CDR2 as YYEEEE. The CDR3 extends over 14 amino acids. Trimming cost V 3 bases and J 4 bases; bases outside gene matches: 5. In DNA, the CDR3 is TGTGCCAGCAGCTCACAGGGGGCTGGTTACGAGCAGTACTTC. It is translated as CASSSQGAGYEQYF.

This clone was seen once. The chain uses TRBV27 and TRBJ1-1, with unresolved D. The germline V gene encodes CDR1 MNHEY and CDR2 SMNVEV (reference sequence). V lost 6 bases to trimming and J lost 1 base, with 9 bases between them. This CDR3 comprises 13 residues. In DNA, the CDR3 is TGTGCCAGCAGCAAATTGGCGAACACTGAAGCTTTCTTT. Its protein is CASSKLANTEAFF.

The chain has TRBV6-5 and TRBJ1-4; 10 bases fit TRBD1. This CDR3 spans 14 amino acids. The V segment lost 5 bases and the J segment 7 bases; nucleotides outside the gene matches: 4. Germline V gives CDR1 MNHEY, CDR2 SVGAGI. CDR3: CASSTGTGVEKLFF. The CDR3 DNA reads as TGTGCCAGCAGTACGGGGACAGGGGTTGAAAAACTGTTTTTT.

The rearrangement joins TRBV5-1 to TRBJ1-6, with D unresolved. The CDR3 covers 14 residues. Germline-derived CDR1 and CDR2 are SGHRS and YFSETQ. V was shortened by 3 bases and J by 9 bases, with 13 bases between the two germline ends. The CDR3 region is CASSSNRVGSPLHF. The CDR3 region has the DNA TGCGCCAGCAGCTCAAATCGCGTTGGTTCACCCCTCCACTTT.

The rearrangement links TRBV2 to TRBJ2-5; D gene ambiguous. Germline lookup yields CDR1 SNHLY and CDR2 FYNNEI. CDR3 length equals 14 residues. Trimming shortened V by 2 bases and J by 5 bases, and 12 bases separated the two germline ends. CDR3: CASSESIEPETQYF. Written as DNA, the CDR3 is TGTGCCAGCAGTGAATCTATAGAACCCGAGACCCAGTACTTC.

CDR3 DNA: TGTGCCAGCAGTTGGGGACAGGGGGATGGTACCGGGGAGCTGTTTTTT. This sequence encodes CASSWGQGDGTGELFF. The V gene is TRBV2, the J gene TRBJ2-2; TRBD1 aligns across 11 bases. Germline assignment: CDR1 SNHLY and CDR2 FYNNEI. The junction had 7 bases not matched to a gene; V was cut back by 5 bases and J by 5 bases. CDR3 length: 16 residues.

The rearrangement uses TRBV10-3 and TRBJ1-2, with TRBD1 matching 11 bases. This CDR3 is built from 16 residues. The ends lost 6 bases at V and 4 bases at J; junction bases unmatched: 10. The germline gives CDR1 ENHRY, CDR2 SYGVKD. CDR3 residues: CAIRGQGEFGSYGYTF. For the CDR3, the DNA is TGTGCCATCAGGGGACAGGGGGAGTTCGGTAGCTATGGCTACACCTTC.

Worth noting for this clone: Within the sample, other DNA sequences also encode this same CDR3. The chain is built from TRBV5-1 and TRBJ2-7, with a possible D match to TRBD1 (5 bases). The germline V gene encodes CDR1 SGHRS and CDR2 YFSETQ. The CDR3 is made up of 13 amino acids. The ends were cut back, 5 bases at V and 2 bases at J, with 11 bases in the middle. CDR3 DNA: TGCGCCAGCAGTCTACAGGCGACCTACGAGCAGTACTTC. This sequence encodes CASSLQATYEQYF.